This passage covers 10 T cell receptor beta chains from one sample sequenced in a study of T-cell memory formation after mild COVID-19. TCRdb ran MiXCR on the 5' RACE reads and lists one entry per CDR3 protein. Of hundreds of thousands of distinct CDR3 sequences listed, over 15% are singletons. Material: PBMCs or a T cell subset sorted from them (not recorded which). The receptors derive from a man younger than 30 who had mild COVID-19 (a few samples of this study predate the infection). Cell type and time point are not known.

This sequence joins TRBV10-3 and TRBJ2-2, with 10 nucleotides matching TRBD1. CDR3 size: 14 residues. The germline V gene has CDR1 ENHRY and CDR2 SYGVKD. V lost 8 bases, J lost 6 bases, and 6 bases stayed unmatched. The CDR3 spells CAIAGTGEPGELFF. The DNA for the CDR3 is TGTGCCATCGCCGGGACAGGGGAGCCCGGGGAGCTGTTTTTT.

In its sample, this clonotype was seen a few times. The J gene is TRBJ2-3, the V gene TRBV24-1; D may match TRBD1 or TRBD2 (6 bases each). The V and J ends lost 1 base and 3 bases respectively, with 13 bases between them. CDR3 length equals 16 residues. CDR1 is KGHDR, CDR2 SFDVKD, per germline. CDR3 bases: TGTGCCACCAGTGATTTCATCGGGGGCTATACAGATACGCAGTATTTT. Amino acid sequence: CATSDFIGGYTDTQYF.

This rearrangement joins TRBV6-5 to TRBJ1-2; no definite D call. The V end lost 0 bases, the J end lost 4 bases, and 15 bases lay between the germline ends. CDR3 size: 16 residues. Germline assignment: CDR1 MNHEY and CDR2 SVGAGI. CDR3 amino acids: CASSYSDDPSTYGYTF. In DNA form, the CDR3 reads TGTGCCAGCAGTTACTCCGACGACCCCTCGACCTATGGCTACACCTTC.

This clonotype was seen a few times. The rearrangement links TRBV6-6 to TRBJ1-1; 9 positions agree with TRBD1. The CDR3 spans 15 residues. Unmatched junction bases numbered 10, after V lost 11 bases and J lost 0 bases. CDR1 MNHNY and CDR2 SVGAGI come from the germline V gene (reference sequence). CDR3 nucleotides: TGTGCCTGCACCGGGACAGGGCCCGTGAACACTGAAGCTTTCTTT. Its protein product is CACTGTGPVNTEAFF.

This clonotype was observed a few times. This chain links TRBV5-1 with TRBJ2-7; perhaps TRBD2 as D (5 bases). CDR1 and CDR2 from the germline V gene are SGHRS and YFSETQ. The CDR3 sequence is 13 residues long. Trimming removed 0 bases from V and 5 bases from J, with 9 bases in between. CDR3 loop: CASSLAGSDEQYV. The CDR3 DNA sequence: TGCGCCAGCAGCTTGGCGGGGAGTGACGAGCAGTACGTC.

This clonotype was detected a few times. At one end the junction does not follow the germline gene, possibly because of a read error. The rearrangement uses TRBV11-2 and TRBJ1-3, with 8 positions matching TRBD1. CDR3 size: 13 residues. The germline V gene encodes CDR1 SGHAT and CDR2 FQNNGV. CDR3 in amino acids: CASSLDLDRVSDF. The CDR3, as DNA: TGTGCCAGCAGCTTAGACCTGGACAGGGTGTCAGATTTT. The complete variable domain, with remaining parts taken from reference TRBV11-2 and TRBJ1-3, reads EAGVAQSPRYKIIEKRQSVAFWCNPISGHATLYWYQQILGQGPKLLIQFQNNGVVDDSQLPKDRFSAERLKGVDSTLKIQPAKLEDSAVYLCASSLDLDRVSDFGEGSWLTVV.

This clonotype has more than one count but fewer than ten. The rearrangement links TRBV29-1 to TRBJ2-1; 7 positions match TRBD2. The length of the CDR3 is 13 residues. With 7 bases clipped from V and 9 bases from J, the junction kept 12 bases outside the gene matches. Germline loops: CDR1 SQVTM, CDR2 ANQGSEA. Here the CDR3 reads CSGCKRGDGEQFF. For the CDR3, the DNA is TGCAGCGGGTGCAAGCGGGGTGACGGTGAGCAGTTCTTC.

In its sample, this clonotype was seen a few times. CDR3 residues: CASSQRQLGISNQPQHF. DNA for the CDR3: TGCGCCAGCAGCCAACGTCAGTTGGGGATTAGCAATCAGCCCCAGCATTTT. This sequence joins TRBV4-1 and TRBJ1-5; D remains ambiguous. The CDR3 sequence is 17 residues long. V lost 2 bases, J lost 0 bases, and 14 bases lay in between. Germline lookup yields CDR1 MGHRA and CDR2 YSYEKL.

V is TRBV19 and J is TRBJ1-2; TRBD1 matches 7 bases. The V gene end was trimmed by 4 bases and the J gene end by 3 bases; junction bases not matched to a gene: 11. CDR1 is LNHDA and CDR2 is SQIVND in the germline V gene (reference sequence). The CDR3 sequence is 16 residues long. The CDR3 DNA reads as TGTGCCAGTAGTAGTACCGGGACAGTGCGAGACTATGGCTACACCTTC. Translating gives CASSSTGTVRDYGYTF.

The CDR3 nucleotides are TGTGCCAGCTCAGAGGGGATCCCAAGCTCCTACGAGCAGTACGTC. Protein: CASSEGIPSSYEQYV. V gene TRBV18 combines with J gene TRBJ2-7, with D perhaps given as TRBD1 or TRBD2 (5 bases each). Germline V CDR1 and CDR2: KGHSH, LQKENI. This CDR3 region has 15 residues. Trimming took 5 bases from V and 0 from J, leaving 14 bases between them.